This T cell receptor (beta chain) is from a study of OX40 agonist ivuxolimab in advanced cancers. Study at large: All patients had ivuxolimab intravenously every 2 weeks at 0.01 to 10 mg/kg. Dose-escalation patients had hepatocellular carcinoma, melanoma, renal cell or head and neck cancer.

Sequencing used immunoSEQ multiplex PCR; TCRdb keeps in-frame clones, though not all of them. The sample carries approximately 74,000 clones, around 83% recorded once. The starting material was CD4+ or CD8+ T cells sorted from blood, obtained in a trial of the OX40 agonist ivuxolimab. The sequence was obtained from an adult with an advanced solid tumor such as melanoma, head and neck, liver or kidney cancer.

This CDR3 is CAWRDGTSYNEQFF. The CDR3 bases are TGTGCCTGGAGGGATGGGACCTCCTACAATGAGCAGTTCTTC. This rearrangement joins TRBV30 to TRBJ2-1; D is tentatively TRBD1 or TRBD2 (5 bases each). V lost 3 bases and J 0 bases, leaving 9 bases between the germline ends. CDR1 is GTSNPN, CDR2 SVGIG, per germline (reference sequence). The CDR3 totals 14 residues.